This is a list of T cell receptor beta chains from one sample in a study of a mutant IDH1 vaccine in newly diagnosed glioma. Their cognate antigens are unknown. Clones were sequenced by immunoSEQ multiplex PCR, and TCRdb holds only the in-frame ones, with some missing. The sample consists of roughly 43,000 clones, around 82% of them appearing once. Sequencing used PBMCs, obtained from a glioma patient whose treatment included an IDH1 peptide vaccine. Receptor source: a young man with glioma. Some clones in this sample may be carry-over from other donors' samples. Each CDR3 is given with its conserved first and last residue. D genes are given only for firm matches. Size is omitted from some rows. Given values are once, few, many or a class for expanded clones.

clone_size	d_call	v_call	cdr3_aa
.	TRBD1	TRBV19	CASRAPGQGAGGKTQYF
.	.	TRBV30	CAWRRRVAETQYF
.	TRBD1	TRBV7-2	CASSINRGSYEQYF
.	.	TRBV2	CASREGGSPLHF
.	.	TRBV6-6	CASSPEETQYF
once	.	TRBV5-5	CASTETGANTEAFF
.	.	TRBV7-9	CASSLPQGGNSPLHF
.	.	TRBV6-1	CASWGDSLYEQYF
.	.	TRBV7-2	CASTSDWSYNEQFF
.	.	TRBV6-5	CASSYSTANYGYTF
once	.	TRBV7-2	CASSTAGEQYF
.	.	TRBV7-9	CASSFHYNEQFF
.	TRBD1	TRBV27	CASSSDRDSKYF
.	TRBD1	TRBV7-8	CASSHTGVNQPQHF
.	.	TRBV5-1	CASSLSRGGKTDTQYF
.	.	TRBV30	CAWSGRITDTQYF
once	TRBD1	TRBV5-5	CASSYLTGTGVEQYF
few	.	TRBV7-3	CASSLRGGPTAGYGYTF
.	TRBD2	TRBV4-2	CASSQGGGLAELYEQYF
.	TRBD1	TRBV19	CASSIDGGQGRTGELFF
.	TRBD1	TRBV19	CASSMSQTGGDGYTF
few	.	TRBV7-9	CASSSFDREPFF
.	TRBD2	TRBV30	CAWSRGWLAGGHEQFF
few	.	TRBV5-4	CASSLAAGYNYGYTF
.	.	TRBV29-1	CSVTFPQSTDTQYF
.	.	TRBV6-5	CASSYFMGASYGYTF
once	.	TRBV18	CASSPETVPYEQYF
few	.	TRBV29-1	CSATPLMDTEAFF
once	TRBD2	TRBV7-6	CASSLGSGGYNEQFF
.	.	TRBV11-2	CASSLGRTYEQYF
few	.	TRBV7-9	CASSLVWGVHTEAFF
.	.	TRBV19	CASGVSGLEYGELFF
.	TRBD1	TRBV19	CASSPRTGLVEQYF
.	.	TRBV5-4	CASSLGLKGDTQYF
.	.	TRBV10-3	CAISEKGSSYNEQFF
.	.	TRBV30	CAWSQGPGGGYTF
.	.	TRBV6-6	CASSYALSYEQYF
.	TRBD1	TRBV7-9	CASSSDREVYQPQHF
.	.	TRBV5-5	CASSPRTAEDTEAFF
.	.	TRBV4-3	CASSQDALNNEQFF
.	TRBD1	TRBV2	CANLWDRGSGANVLTF
.	.	TRBV27	CASRGGNQPQHF
.	TRBD2	TRBV5-4	CASSPGGSRRETQYF
.	.	TRBV5-1	CASSLAQGTEQYF